The subject of this entry is one TCR beta chain. The data derive from a study of blood T cell repertoires in COVID-19. Overall study context: Sites across the United States, Italy and Spain contributed samples from acute and convalescent COVID-19.

Clones were read by immunoSEQ multiplex PCR, and TCRdb kept only the in-frame ones, dropping some. Of approximately 400,000 clones listed, more than 70% are singletons. In germline, CDR1 is SGHRS, CDR2 YFSETQ. V trimming: 4 bases; J trimming: 8 bases; junction bases outside the gene matches: 9. The CDR3 totals 14 residues. The sequenced material came from PBMCs or T cells enriched from blood (not recorded which). The V and J genes are TRBV5-1 and TRBJ1-1; TRBD1 matches 9 bases. This sequence originates from a man aged 25-45 years who had recovered from COVID-19. The CDR3 spells CASSNPGQGNEAFF. Written as DNA, the CDR3 is TGCGCCAGCAGCAACCCCGGACAGGGGAACGAAGCTTTCTTT.